Listed below are T cell receptor beta chains from one sample, sequenced in a study of radiotherapy plus CTLA-4 blockade in lung cancer. Some clones are missing from TCRdb's copy, which holds only in-frame ones; the method was immunoSEQ multiplex PCR. The data contain approximately 44,000 clones, approximately 76% of them singletons. The material was peripheral blood, obtained from a patient treated with radiotherapy plus ipilimumab. The source of these receptors is a human donor with non-small cell lung cancer who had stable disease on radiotherapy plus ipilimumab. The CDR3 runs from the conserved cysteine through the conserved F or W. A D gene is named only where the DNA matches it firmly. Size tells how often a clone was seen (once, few, many) or the class of an expanded clone, and some rows leave it out.

TRBV5-8,.,TRBJ1-2,.,TGTGCCAGCAGCCCCCGGGCAACAGGGTTATCTGGCTACACCTTC,CASSPRATGLSGYTF
TRBV10-1,.,TRBJ2-1,TRBD2,TGCGCCAGCAGCCCTGGGACTAGCGGGGGCCCTGTATACAATGAGCAGTTCTTC,CASSPGTSGGPVYNEQFF
TRBV10-3,.,TRBJ2-1,TRBD2,TGTGCCATCAGTGAGTCGCTCGGCAGCGGGGGCCTATACAATGAGCAGTTCTTC,CAISESLGSGGLYNEQFF
TRBV2,.,TRBJ2-1,.,TGTGCCAGCAGTGAGGGAGTTCGAGAGTTCTTC,CASSEGVREFF
TRBV4-1,.,TRBJ1-1,.,TGCGCCAGCAGCCAAGGGTTCGGACGGAACACTGAAGCTTTCTTT,CASSQGFGRNTEAFF
TRBV30,.,TRBJ2-7,.,TGTGCCTGGGTGAACAGGGCCTACTCCTACGAGCAGTACTTC,CAWVNRAYSYEQYF
TRBV25-1,.,TRBJ1-5,.,TGTGCCAGCAGTGGGGGGGCTCGACAGCCCCAGCATTTT,CASSGGARQPQHF
TRBV4-1,.,TRBJ1-2,.,TGCGCCAGCAGCCAAGTCCCTAGGGGGTTCACTAACTATGGCTACACCTTC,CASSQVPRGFTNYGYTF
TRBV5-1,.,TRBJ2-1,.,TGCGCCAGCAGCTTGCAGGGCGCATCCGACAATGAGCAGTTCTTC,CASSLQGASDNEQFF
TRBV28,.,TRBJ1-5,TRBD1,TGTGCCAGCAGTTTCAGTACAGGGGACGAGCCTAGCAATCAGCCCCAGCATTTT,CASSFSTGDEPSNQPQHF
TRBV4-1,.,TRBJ2-5,.,TGCGCCAGCAGCCCTAACTTATTCCAAGAGACCCAGTACTTC,CASSPNLFQETQYF
TRBV12-5,.,TRBJ2-5,.,TGTGCTAGTGGTCCCTCGGACAATCAAGAGACCCAGTACTTC,CASGPSDNQETQYF
TRBV4-1,.,TRBJ1-2,TRBD1,TGCGCCAGCAGCCAATTTTGGACAGGGGTTTCTAACTATGGCTACACCTTC,CASSQFWTGVSNYGYTF
TRBV6-6,medium-sized,TRBJ2-7,TRBD1,TGTGCCAGCAGACAGGGGAAAAGCTACGAGCAGTACTTC,CASRQGKSYEQYF
TRBV27,.,TRBJ2-3,.,TGTGCCAGCAGTTTTCGAGATCTTGATACGCAGTATTTT,CASSFRDLDTQYF
TRBV10-3,.,TRBJ2-3,TRBD2,TGTGCCAGTTCCGGGACTAGCGGGGGTGTTTCCGATACGCAGTATTTT,CASSGTSGGVSDTQYF
TRBV27,.,TRBJ1-2,TRBD1,TGTGCCAGCAGTCGGGACAGAGACTATGGCTACACCTTC,CASSRDRDYGYTF
TRBV9,.,TRBJ2-7,TRBD1,TGTGCCAGCAGCGTCCGGGACAGGCCTTTTGAGCAGTACTTC,CASSVRDRPFEQYF
TRBV5-6,.,TRBJ1-2,TRBD1,TGTGCCAGCAGCTTGGCGGACAGGGGCCTCTATGGCTACACCTTC,CASSLADRGLYGYTF
TRBV5-6,.,TRBJ1-2,.,TGTGCCAGCAGCTCCCCGCTTTTTGGCTACACCTTC,CASSSPLFGYTF
TRBV27,.,TRBJ2-3,TRBD2,TGTGCCAGTAGACCGGGGGGTACGCCAGATACGCAGTATTTT,CASRPGGTPDTQYF
TRBV5-4,few,TRBJ2-2,TRBD2,TGTGCCAGCAGCCCCGGACTAGCGGGGGGATTCGACACCGGGGAGCTGTTTTTT,CASSPGLAGGFDTGELFF
TRBV16,.,TRBJ2-5,.,TGTGCCAGCAGCCAAATTAGGGAAGAGACCCAGTACTTC,CASSQIREETQYF
TRBV19,.,TRBJ2-2,.,TGTGCCAGTAGGGGACCTCCAGGATTGCCCGGGGAGCTGTTTTTT,CASRGPPGLPGELFF
TRBV7-2,once,TRBJ2-7,.,TGTGCCAGCAGCCCGGATAGGCGGTACGAGCAGTACTTC,CASSPDRRYEQYF
TRBV9,.,TRBJ1-4,.,TGTGCCAGCAGCGTAGCTGGGGTTCATGAAAAACTGTTTTTT,CASSVAGVHEKLFF
TRBV10-1,few,TRBJ2-2,TRBD1,TGCGCCAGTTCGACAGGGGGCGCATATACCGGGGAGCTGTTTTTT,CASSTGGAYTGELFF
TRBV15,.,TRBJ1-4,.,TGTGCCACTGGACTGGGTGAAAAACTGTTTTTT,CATGLGEKLFF
TRBV6-5,few,TRBJ1-1,TRBD1,TGTGCCAGCAGTGACAGGGTGAACACTGAAGCTTTCTTT,CASSDRVNTEAFF
TRBV5-1,few,TRBJ2-3,.,TGCGCCAGCAGCTTGGCCGGTAGCACAGATACGCAGTATTTT,CASSLAGSTDTQYF
TRBV5-6,.,TRBJ2-6,.,TGTGCCAGCAGCTTTTATCGGTTCGGGGGCTCTGGGGCCAACGTCCTGACTTTC,CASSFYRFGGSGANVLTF
TRBV19,.,TRBJ2-2,TRBD1,TGTGCCAGTACCGGACAGGAGACATACACCGGGGAGCTGTTTTTT,CASTGQETYTGELFF
TRBV5-1,few,TRBJ2-7,.,TGCGCCAGCAGCTTACGCCAGAACGAGCAGTACTTC,CASSLRQNEQYF
TRBV28,.,TRBJ1-5,.,TGTGCCAGCAGTTTAGGTGGGAGCAATCAGCCCCAGCATTTT,CASSLGGSNQPQHF
TRBV6-1,.,TRBJ1-6,.,TGTGCCAGCAGGCCGGGTAATTCACCCCTCCACTTT,CASRPGNSPLHF
TRBV6-5,.,TRBJ2-1,.,TGTGCCAGCAGACTGGACCCAAGCTCCTACAATGAGCAGTTCTTC,CASRLDPSSYNEQFF
TRBV5-1,.,TRBJ1-1,.,TGCGCCAGCAGCTTGGCCCCCGCTAGCACTGAAGCTTTCTTT,CASSLAPASTEAFF
TRBV19,few,TRBJ1-5,.,TGTGCCAGTAGTATCTATCTTCAGGGCAATCAGCCCCAGCATTTT,CASSIYLQGNQPQHF
TRBV9,.,TRBJ1-1,.,TGTGCCAGCAGCGTAGGGGTTGCCCGGCCCGAAGCTTTCTTT,CASSVGVARPEAFF
TRBV7-6,.,TRBJ1-2,TRBD1,TGTGCCAGCGGCCCCGAGGGTGGGACAGGGGGCCACTATGGCTACACCTTC,CASGPEGGTGGHYGYTF
TRBV4-3,.,TRBJ1-2,.,TGCGCCAGCAGCCAAGATCTCTCGCGCAGGTCCAGGGGCTACACCTTC,CASSQDLSRRSRGYTF
TRBV5-4,.,TRBJ2-2,.,TGTGCCAGCAGCTTGAGGCTCACCGGGGAGCTGTTTTTT,CASSLRLTGELFF
TRBV27,few,TRBJ1-2,TRBD1,TGTGCCAGCAGTTACGTAACCGGGACAGGGGCTTATGGCTACACCTTC,CASSYVTGTGAYGYTF
TRBV6-5,.,TRBJ1-2,.,TGTGCCAGCAGTTACTCGGGGGGAGCTAACTATGGCTACACCTTC,CASSYSGGANYGYTF
TRBV7-9,.,TRBJ2-3,TRBD2,TGTGCCAGCAGCTTCGGACTAGCGGGGGGGAAAGATACGCAGTATTTT,CASSFGLAGGKDTQYF
TRBV5-5,.,TRBJ1-1,.,TGTGCCAGCTCCCCCCAGGGTCTGAACACTGAAGCTTTCTTT,CASSPQGLNTEAFF
TRBV30,once,TRBJ1-2,.,TGTGCCTGGAGTGGTGATGGCTACACCTTC,CAWSGDGYTF
TRBV5-1,.,TRBJ1-1,.,TGCGCCAGCACGCGGTGGGGGAACACTGAAGCTTTCTTT,CASTRWGNTEAFF
TRBV9,.,TRBJ2-1,TRBD2,TGTGCCAGCAGCGCCCTTATTGGGGGACTAGCGGAGCATGAGCAGTTCTTC,CASSALIGGLAEHEQFF
TRBV28,.,TRBJ1-4,TRBD1,TGTGCCAGCAGCACCGGGACAGGGAGCGAAAAACTGTTTTTT,CASSTGTGSEKLFF
TRBV5-5,.,TRBJ2-5,.,TGTGCCAGCAGCGAGCTCGGTGGAGGGCCTCAAGAGACCCAGTACTTC,CASSELGGGPQETQYF
TRBV5-6,.,TRBJ1-5,.,TGTGCCAGCAGCTTGGCAACGGTGGGAAATCAGCCCCAGCATTTT,CASSLATVGNQPQHF
TRBV6-6,few,TRBJ1-4,TRBD1,TGTGCCACCAGGGGGGTAATTAATGAAAAACTGTTTTTT,CATRGVINEKLFF
TRBV19,.,TRBJ1-6,TRBD1,TGTGCCAGTACGGACAGGGATATTTCACCCCTCCACTTT,CASTDRDISPLHF
TRBV5-4,.,TRBJ2-5,.,TGTGCCAGCAGCACCCCAGGCCCTCTTGAAGAGACCCAGTACTTC,CASSTPGPLEETQYF
TRBV19,.,TRBJ1-5,.,TGTGCCAGTAGTATAGCTTGGAATAGCAATCAGCCCCAGCATTTT,CASSIAWNSNQPQHF
TRBV6-5,once,TRBJ1-2,TRBD1,TGTGCCAGCAGTAAACCGGGACAGGGGGCCGGTGGCTACACCTTC,CASSKPGQGAGGYTF
TRBV4-1,.,TRBJ1-3,.,TGCGCCAGCAGCCAAGGGGCCGCCGGAAACACCATATATTTT,CASSQGAAGNTIYF
TRBV7-2,.,TRBJ1-6,TRBD1,TGTGCCAGCAGCTTAGTAGGGGGCTTCGGGAATTCACCCCTCCACTTT,CASSLVGGFGNSPLHF